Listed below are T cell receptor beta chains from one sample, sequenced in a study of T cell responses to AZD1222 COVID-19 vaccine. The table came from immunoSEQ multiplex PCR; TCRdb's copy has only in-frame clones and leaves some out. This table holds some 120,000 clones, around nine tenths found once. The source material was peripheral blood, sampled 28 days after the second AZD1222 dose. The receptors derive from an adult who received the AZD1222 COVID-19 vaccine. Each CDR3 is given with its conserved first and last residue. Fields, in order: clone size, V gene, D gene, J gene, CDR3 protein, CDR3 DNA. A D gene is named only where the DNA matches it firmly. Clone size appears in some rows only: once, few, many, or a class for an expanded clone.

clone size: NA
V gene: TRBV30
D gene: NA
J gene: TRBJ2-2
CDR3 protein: CAWSVSRGTLVGSHTQNTGELFF
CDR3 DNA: TGTGCCTGGAGTGTTTCCAGGGGAACATTAGTGGGTAGCCATACACAGAACACCGGGGAGCTGTTTTTT

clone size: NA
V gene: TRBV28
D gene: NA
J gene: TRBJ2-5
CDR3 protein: CASVIGGEWETQYF
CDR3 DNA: TGTGCCAGCGTTATTGGAGGGGAATGGGAGACCCAGTACTTC

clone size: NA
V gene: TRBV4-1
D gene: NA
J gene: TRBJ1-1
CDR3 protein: CASSQLGLVSEAFF
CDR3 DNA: TGCGCCAGCAGCCAACTGGGATTGGTGTCTGAAGCTTTCTTT

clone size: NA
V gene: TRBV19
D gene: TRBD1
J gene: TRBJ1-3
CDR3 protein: CASRRTGSGNTIYF
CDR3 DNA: TGTGCCAGTAGACGGACAGGCTCTGGAAACACCATATATTTT

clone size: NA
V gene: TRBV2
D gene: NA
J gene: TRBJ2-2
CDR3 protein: CASSRQVNTGELFF
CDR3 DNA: TGTGCCAGCAGTAGACAGGTTAACACCGGGGAGCTGTTTTTT

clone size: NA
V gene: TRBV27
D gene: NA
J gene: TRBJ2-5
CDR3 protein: CASSLSRGETQYF
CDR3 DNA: TGTGCCAGCAGTTTATCGAGAGGGGAGACCCAGTACTTC

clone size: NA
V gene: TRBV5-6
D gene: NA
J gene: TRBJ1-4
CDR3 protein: CASSFYQGGSGEKLFF
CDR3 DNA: TGTGCCAGCAGCTTCTATCAAGGGGGATCTGGTGAAAAACTGTTTTTT

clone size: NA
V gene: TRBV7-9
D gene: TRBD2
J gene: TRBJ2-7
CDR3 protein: CASSLLTSGLGEQYF
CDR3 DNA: TGTGCCAGCAGCTTGCTAACTAGCGGCCTCGGGGAGCAGTACTTC

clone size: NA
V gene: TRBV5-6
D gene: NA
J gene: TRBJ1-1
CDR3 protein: CASKQDATEAFF
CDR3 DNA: TGTGCCAGCAAACAGGATGCCACTGAAGCTTTCTTT

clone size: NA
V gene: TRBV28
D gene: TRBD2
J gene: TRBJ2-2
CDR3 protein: CASSLSGGTGELFF
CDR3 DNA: TGTGCCAGCAGTCTGTCGGGAGGCACCGGGGAGCTGTTTTTT

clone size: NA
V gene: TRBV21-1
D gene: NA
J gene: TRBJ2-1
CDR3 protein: CASSKGPTGGNEQFF
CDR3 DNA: TGTGCCAGCAGCAAAGGCCCAACAGGGGGCAATGAGCAGTTCTTC

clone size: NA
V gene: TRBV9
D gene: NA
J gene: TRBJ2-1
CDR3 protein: CASSLRVAESYNEQFF
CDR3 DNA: TGTGCCAGCAGCCTGCGGGTAGCGGAATCCTACAATGAGCAGTTCTTC

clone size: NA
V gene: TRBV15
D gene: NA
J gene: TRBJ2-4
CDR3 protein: CATSRDLGLGAKNIQYF
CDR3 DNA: TGTGCCACCAGCAGAGATCTGGGTCTTGGGGCCAAAAACATTCAGTACTTC

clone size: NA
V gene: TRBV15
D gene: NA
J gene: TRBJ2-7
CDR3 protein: CATSRVQGNSYEQYF
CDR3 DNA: TGTGCCACCAGCAGAGTCCAGGGCAACTCCTACGAGCAGTACTTC

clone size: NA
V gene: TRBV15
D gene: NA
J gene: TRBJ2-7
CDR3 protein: CATSRVASGHPYEQYF
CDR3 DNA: TGTGCCACCAGCAGAGTGGCGAGTGGACACCCCTACGAGCAGTACTTC

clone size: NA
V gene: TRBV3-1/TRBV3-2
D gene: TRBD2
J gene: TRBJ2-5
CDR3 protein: CASSQARELAGETETQYF
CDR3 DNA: TGTGCCAGCAGCCAAGCCAGGGAACTAGCGGGGGAGACAGAGACCCAGTACTTC

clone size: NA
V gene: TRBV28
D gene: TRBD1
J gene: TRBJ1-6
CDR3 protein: CASSTQDRDNSPLHF
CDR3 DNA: TGTGCCAGCAGTACCCAGGACAGGGATAATTCACCCCTCCACTTT

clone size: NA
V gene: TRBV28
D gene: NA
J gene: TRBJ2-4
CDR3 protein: CASSFLRQGEAKNIQYF
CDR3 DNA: TGTGCCAGCAGTTTTCTGAGGCAGGGCGAAGCCAAAAACATTCAGTACTTC

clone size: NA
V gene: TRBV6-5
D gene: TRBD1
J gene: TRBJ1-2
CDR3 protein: CASTVQGNGYTF
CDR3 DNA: TGTGCCAGCACCGTACAGGGGAATGGCTACACCTTC

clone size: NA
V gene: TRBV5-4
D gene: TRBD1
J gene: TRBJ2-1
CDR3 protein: CASSFGQGGRDEQFF
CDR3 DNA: TGTGCCAGCAGCTTCGGACAGGGGGGGAGGGATGAGCAGTTCTTC

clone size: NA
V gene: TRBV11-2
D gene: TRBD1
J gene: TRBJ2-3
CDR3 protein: CASSSGQGRDTQYF
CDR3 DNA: TGTGCCAGCAGCTCCGGACAGGGAAGGGATACGCAGTATTTT

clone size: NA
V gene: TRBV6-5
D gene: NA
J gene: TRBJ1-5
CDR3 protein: CASSHGRYQPQHF
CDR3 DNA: TGTGCCAGCAGCCACGGTCGATATCAGCCCCAGCATTTT

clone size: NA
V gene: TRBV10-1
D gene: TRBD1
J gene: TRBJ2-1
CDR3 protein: CASSLQDRPYNEQFF
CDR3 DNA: TGCGCCAGCAGTCTTCAGGACAGGCCCTACAATGAGCAGTTCTTC

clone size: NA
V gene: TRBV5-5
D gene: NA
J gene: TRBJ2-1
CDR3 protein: CASSLETSLRFF
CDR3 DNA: TGTGCCAGCAGCTTGGAAACTAGCCTTCGGTTCTTC

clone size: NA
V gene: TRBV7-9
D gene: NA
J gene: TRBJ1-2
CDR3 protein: CASSYRDHYGYTF
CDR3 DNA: TGTGCCAGCAGCTACAGGGATCACTATGGCTACACCTTC

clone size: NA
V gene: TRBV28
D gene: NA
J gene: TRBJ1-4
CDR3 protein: CASSHTENEKLFF
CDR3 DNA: TGTGCCAGCAGTCATACAGAAAATGAAAAACTGTTTTTT

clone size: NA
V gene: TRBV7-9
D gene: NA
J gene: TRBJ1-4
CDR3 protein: CASDGQLNEKLFF
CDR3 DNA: TGTGCCAGCGACGGACAGCTTAATGAAAAACTGTTTTTT

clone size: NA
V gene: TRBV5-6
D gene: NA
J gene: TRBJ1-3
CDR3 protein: CASSSLRASGNTIYF
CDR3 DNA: TGTGCCAGCAGCTCTCTCAGGGCCTCTGGAAACACCATATATTTT

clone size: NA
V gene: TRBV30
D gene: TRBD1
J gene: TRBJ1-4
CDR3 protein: CAWSTGTGDEKLFF
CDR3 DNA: TGTGCCTGGAGTACCGGGACAGGCGATGAAAAACTGTTTTTT

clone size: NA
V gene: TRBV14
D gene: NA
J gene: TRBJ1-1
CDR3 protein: CASSQEFSGRGAFF
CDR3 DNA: TGTGCCAGCAGCCAAGAATTCAGTGGCCGCGGGGCTTTCTTT

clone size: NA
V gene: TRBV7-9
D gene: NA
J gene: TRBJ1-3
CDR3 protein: CAAEEEGHGNTIYF
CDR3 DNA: TGTGCCGCTGAGGAGGAGGGACATGGAAACACCATATATTTT

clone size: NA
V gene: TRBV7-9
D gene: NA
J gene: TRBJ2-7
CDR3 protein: CASSSIMGYEQYF
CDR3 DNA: TGTGCCAGCAGCTCGATAATGGGCTACGAGCAGTACTTC

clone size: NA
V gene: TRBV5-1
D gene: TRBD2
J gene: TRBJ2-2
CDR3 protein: CASSSGLVFDTGELFF
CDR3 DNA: TGCGCCAGCAGCTCGGGACTAGTTTTTGACACCGGGGAGCTGTTTTTT

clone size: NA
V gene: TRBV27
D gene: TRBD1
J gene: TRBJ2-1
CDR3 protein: CASSLWGQGFYNEQFF
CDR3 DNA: TGTGCCAGCAGTTTATGGGGACAGGGATTCTACAATGAGCAGTTCTTC

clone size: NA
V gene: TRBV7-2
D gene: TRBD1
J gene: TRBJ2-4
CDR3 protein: CASSPQGSGNIQYF
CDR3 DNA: TGTGCCAGCAGCCCACAGGGGTCGGGAAACATTCAGTACTTC

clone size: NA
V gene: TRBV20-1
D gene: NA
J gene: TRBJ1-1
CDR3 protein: CSGTGRTEAFF
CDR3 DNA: TGCAGTGGAACGGGGCGTACTGAAGCTTTCTTT

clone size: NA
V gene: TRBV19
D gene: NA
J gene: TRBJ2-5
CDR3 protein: CASSNRPRETQYF
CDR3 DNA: TGTGCCAGTAGCAACAGACCAAGAGAGACCCAGTACTTC

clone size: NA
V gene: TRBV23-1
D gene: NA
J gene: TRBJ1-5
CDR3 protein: CASSLPGIQPQHF
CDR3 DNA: TGCGCCAGCAGTCTCCCCGGGATCCAGCCCCAGCATTTT

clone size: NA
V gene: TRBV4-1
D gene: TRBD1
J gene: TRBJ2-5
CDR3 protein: CASSQEKRDSIQQETQYF
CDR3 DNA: TGCGCCAGCAGCCAAGAAAAGAGGGACAGTATCCAACAAGAGACCCAGTACTTC

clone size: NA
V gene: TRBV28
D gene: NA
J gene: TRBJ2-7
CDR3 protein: CASSSSQGSYEQYF
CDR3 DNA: TGTGCCAGCAGTTCGTCACAGGGCTCCTACGAGCAGTACTTC

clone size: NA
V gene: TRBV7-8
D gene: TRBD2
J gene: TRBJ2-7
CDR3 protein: CASSSLGIVGREDYEQYF
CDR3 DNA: TGTGCCAGCAGCTCACTGGGGATTGTTGGGCGGGAGGACTACGAGCAGTACTTC

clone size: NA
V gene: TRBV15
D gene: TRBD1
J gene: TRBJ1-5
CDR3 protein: CATSRDRTGFNQPQHF
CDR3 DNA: TGTGCCACCAGCAGAGACAGGACAGGGTTCAATCAGCCCCAGCATTTT

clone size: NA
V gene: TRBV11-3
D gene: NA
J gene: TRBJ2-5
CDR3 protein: CASSLGETQYF
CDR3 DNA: TGTGCCAGCAGCTTGGGGGAGACCCAGTACTTC

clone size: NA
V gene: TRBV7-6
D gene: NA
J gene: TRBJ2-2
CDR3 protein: CASSQRRERNTGELFF
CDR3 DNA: TGTGCCAGCAGCCAAAGGAGGGAGCGGAACACCGGGGAGCTGTTTTTT

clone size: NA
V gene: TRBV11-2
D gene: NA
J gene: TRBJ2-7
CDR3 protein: CASSFGTAAYEQYF
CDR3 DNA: TGTGCCAGCAGCTTCGGGACTGCCGCCTACGAGCAGTACTTC

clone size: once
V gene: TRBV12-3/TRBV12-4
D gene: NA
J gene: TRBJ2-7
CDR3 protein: CATLKEGHEQYF
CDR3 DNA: TGTGCCACCCTTAAAGAGGGGCACGAGCAGTACTTC